What follows is one TCR beta chain and its context. Germline CDR1 reads MNHNS; CDR2 reads SASEGT. CDR3 length: 11 amino acids. V lost 10 bases to trimming and J lost 5 bases; unmatched junction nucleotides: 5. This entry comes from a study of T cell repertoires in cytomegalovirus infection. Study-level information: Indicated by public TCR beta signatures were CMV infection and matching HLA type.

TCRdb ran MiXCR on the reads and lists one entry per CDR3 protein. The sample yields 160,000 or so distinct CDR3 sequences, roughly 17% seen once. The chain has TRBV6-1 and TRBJ2-7; 7 bases fit TRBD1. This sequence was found in a human donor in good health (CMV status not recorded). Some clones in this sample may be carry-over from other donors' samples. The sequencing input was CD8+ T cells from PBMCs. The CDR3 reads CATTGSDEQYF. In nucleotides, the CDR3 is TGTGCCACGACAGGGAGCGACGAGCAGTACTTC.